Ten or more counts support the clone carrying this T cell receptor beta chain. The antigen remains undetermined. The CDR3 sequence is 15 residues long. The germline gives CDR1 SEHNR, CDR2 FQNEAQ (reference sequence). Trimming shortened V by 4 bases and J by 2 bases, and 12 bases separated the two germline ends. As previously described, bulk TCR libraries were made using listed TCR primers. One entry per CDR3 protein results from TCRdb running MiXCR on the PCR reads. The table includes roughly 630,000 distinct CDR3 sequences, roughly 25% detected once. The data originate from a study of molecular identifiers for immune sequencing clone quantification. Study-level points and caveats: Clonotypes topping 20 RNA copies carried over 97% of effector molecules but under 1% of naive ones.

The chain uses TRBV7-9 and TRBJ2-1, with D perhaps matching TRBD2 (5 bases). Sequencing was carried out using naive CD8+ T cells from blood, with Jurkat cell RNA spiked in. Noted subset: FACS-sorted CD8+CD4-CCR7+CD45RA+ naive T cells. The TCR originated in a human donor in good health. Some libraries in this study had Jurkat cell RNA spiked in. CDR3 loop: CASSSSPGTYNEQFF. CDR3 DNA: TGTGCCAGCAGCTCAAGTCCGGGGACCTACAATGAGCAGTTCTTC.